The rows below give T cell receptor beta chains drawn from one sample of a study of T cell changes during pregnancy in multiple sclerosis. Only in-frame clones appear in the TCRdb table, and some are missing; sequencing was by immunoSEQ multiplex PCR. The sample comprises some 100,000 clones, approximately 92% of which are singletons, and less than 2.5% rests with the top ten. Sequencing was performed on peripheral blood, taken after pregnancy. All receptors come from a female donor with multiple sclerosis, enrolled in a pregnancy study. CDR3s include the opening cysteine and the closing phenylalanine or tryptophan. D genes are given only for firm matches. Expanded clones are given a class, and other clones once, few, many or no size at all.

CDR3 length	J gene	V gene	D gene	clone size	CDR3 protein	CDR3 DNA
20	TRBJ2-7	TRBV27	TRBD2	-	CASSLSRSLVAGGYSYEQYF	TGTGCCAGCAGTTTGTCCCGCTCCTTGGTAGCGGGCGGATACTCCTACGAGCAGTACTTC
14	TRBJ2-4	TRBV7-2	-	-	CASSLANRGNIQYF	TGTGCCAGCAGCTTAGCGAACCGAGGGAACATTCAGTACTTC
15	TRBJ2-7	TRBV5-4	-	-	CASSPGGLASYEQYF	TGTGCCAGCAGCCCCGGGGGGCTAGCCTCCTACGAGCAGTACTTC
14	TRBJ2-5	TRBV5-1	-	-	CASSLSGLGETQYF	TGCGCCAGCAGCTTGTCAGGGTTGGGAGAGACCCAGTACTTC
12	TRBJ2-3	TRBV7-2	-	once	CASSSGTDTQYF	TGTGCCAGCAGCTCAGGGACAGATACGCAGTATTTT
15	TRBJ2-4	TRBV10-2	-	-	CASSVQGGTKNIQYF	TGCGCCAGCAGTGTCCAGGGTGGCACCAAAAACATTCAGTACTTC
16	TRBJ1-1	TRBV19	-	-	CASTSGGWEPNTEAFF	TGTGCCAGTACCTCTGGGGGGTGGGAGCCGAACACTGAAGCTTTCTTT
13	TRBJ2-1	TRBV29-1	TRBD2	-	CSVVGLALNEQFF	TGCAGCGTTGTGGGACTAGCTCTCAATGAGCAGTTCTTC
15	TRBJ1-6	TRBV7-9	TRBD1	-	CASSLRQGTYSPLHF	TGTGCCAGCAGCTTGCGACAGGGGACCTATTCACCCCTCCACTTT
18	TRBJ1-5	TRBV7-2	TRBD1	-	CASSLGTGGALRNQPQHF	TGTGCCAGCAGCTTAGGTACAGGGGGGGCCCTCCGAAATCAGCCCCAGCATTTT
16	TRBJ2-5	TRBV5-4	TRBD1	once	CASSPTGTGGAETQYF	TGTGCCAGCAGCCCGACCGGGACAGGGGGCGCAGAGACCCAGTACTTC
15	TRBJ2-7	TRBV9	TRBD2	-	CASSVSASGTYEQYF	TGTGCCAGCAGCGTGAGTGCTAGCGGGACCTACGAGCAGTACTTC
16	TRBJ2-1	TRBV14	-	-	CASSRDGQIRYNEQFF	TGTGCCAGCAGCCGAGACGGACAGATACGATACAATGAGCAGTTCTTC
16	TRBJ1-2	TRBV14	-	-	CASSQVSRAGGYGYTF	TGTGCCAGCAGCCAAGTATCTCGGGCCGGGGGTTATGGCTACACCTTC
16	TRBJ2-2	TRBV27	TRBD2	-	CASSLWLAGPTGELFF	TGTGCCAGCAGTTTATGGCTAGCGGGACCCACCGGGGAGCTGTTTTTT
15	TRBJ1-2	TRBV7-9	TRBD1	-	CASSLGTGGSYGYTF	TGTGCCAGCAGCTTAGGGACAGGGGGCTCCTATGGCTACACCTTC
14	TRBJ1-3	TRBV18	-	-	CASSGQPSGNTIYF	TGTGCCAGCTCCGGACAACCCTCTGGAAACACCATATATTTT
14	TRBJ1-5	TRBV28	TRBD1	-	CASSLGTGSQPQHF	TGTGCCAGCAGTTTAGGGACAGGGAGTCAGCCCCAGCATTTT
13	TRBJ1-3	TRBV6-5	-	-	CASSRSSGNTIYF	TGTGCCAGCAGTCGCAGCTCTGGAAACACCATATATTTT
17	TRBJ2-7	TRBV5-4	TRBD2	-	CASSTGERLAGAYEQYF	TGTGCCAGCAGCACCGGAGAGAGACTAGCGGGGGCCTACGAGCAGTACTTC
12	TRBJ2-1	TRBV15	-	-	CATSRALNEQFF	TGTGCCACCAGCAGGGCCCTCAATGAGCAGTTCTTC
13	TRBJ1-1	TRBV27	-	few	CASSLGQNTEAFF	TGTGCCAGCAGTTTAGGGCAGAACACTGAAGCTTTCTTT
15	TRBJ2-1	TRBV7-8	-	-	CASSLERSSYNEQFF	TGTGCCAGCAGCTTAGAGCGGAGTTCCTACAATGAGCAGTTCTTC
16	TRBJ2-1	TRBV7-2	TRBD2	-	CASSLGTSGGSHEQFF	TGTGCCAGCAGCTTAGGGACTAGCGGGGGATCCCATGAGCAGTTCTTC
16	TRBJ1-1	TRBV5-6	-	-	CASSFNVWPQGTEAFF	TGTGCCAGCAGCTTTAACGTTTGGCCGCAGGGCACTGAAGCTTTCTTT
17	TRBJ2-2	TRBV15	TRBD2	-	CATSSKSLSGRTGELFF	TGTGCCACCAGCAGTAAATCCCTTAGCGGGAGAACCGGGGAGCTGTTTTTT
14	TRBJ2-7	TRBV28	TRBD1	-	CASSRDRVVDEQYF	TGTGCCAGCAGTCGGGACAGGGTCGTGGACGAGCAGTACTTC
19	TRBJ2-1	TRBV11-2	TRBD1	-	CASSLVGESSGTGYNEQFF	TGTGCCAGCAGCTTAGTCGGAGAAAGTTCCGGGACAGGTTACAATGAGCAGTTCTTC
15	TRBJ1-4	TRBV7-6	TRBD1	-	CASSLTGATNEKLFF	TGTGCCAGCAGCCTGACAGGGGCGACTAATGAAAAACTGTTTTTT
13	TRBJ2-3	TRBV18	-	-	CASSPRSRDTQYF	TGTGCCAGCTCACCACGTTCGCGGGACACGCAGTATTTT
14	TRBJ2-7	TRBV27	-	-	CASSLKPGSYEQYF	TGTGCCAGCAGTCTTAAACCGGGGTCCTACGAGCAGTACTTC